Listed below are T cell receptor beta chains from one sample, sequenced in a study of OX40 agonist ivuxolimab in advanced cancers. The method was immunoSEQ multiplex PCR; TCRdb's version includes in-frame clones alone and lacks a portion of them. The top ten clones hold 5.5% to 7% of a sample with 40,000 to 60,000 clones, approximately 81% of them seen once. Sample: CD4+ or CD8+ T cells sorted from blood, taken in a trial of the OX40 agonist ivuxolimab. These receptors were taken from an adult with an advanced solid tumor such as melanoma, head and neck, liver or kidney cancer. Each CDR3 is given with its conserved first and last residue.

j_gene,v_gene,CDR3aa
TRBJ2-3,TRBV7-9,CASSSPSTDTQYF
TRBJ2-2,TRBV5-4,CASSQDKWAGELFF
TRBJ2-1,TRBV7-9,CASSLLVGQGAIDEQFF
TRBJ1-5,TRBV5-6,CASSGGQLGQPQHF
TRBJ1-1,TRBV28,CASSPLTLRENTEAFF
TRBJ1-1,TRBV29-1,CSATTNTEAFF
TRBJ2-7,TRBV11-2,CASSLDFPSGINEQYF
TRBJ1-3,TRBV7-9,CASSLGGNTIYF
TRBJ1-1,TRBV7-9,CASSLGTGGRTEAFF
TRBJ1-5,TRBV9,CASSASGGTGDQPQHF
TRBJ2-2,TRBV29-1,CSVEGVATGELFF
TRBJ2-7,TRBV27,CASSLSFGIAGHEQYF
TRBJ2-7,TRBV5-4,CASSPSREDFYEQYF
TRBJ2-2,TRBV27,CASSLSRNSLGYTGELFF
TRBJ2-3,TRBV15,CATSWGSTGTSGIWSDTQYF
TRBJ2-7,TRBV7-8,CASTAGVGNYEQYF
TRBJ2-1,TRBV19,CASSKREGELGNEQFF
TRBJ2-6,TRBV6-5,CASSGQAGGANVLTF
TRBJ2-1,TRBV5-1,CASSFKRGTYNEQFF
TRBJ1-1,TRBV9,CASSEPSPEAFF
TRBJ2-3,TRBV30,CAWISGGFLADTQYF
TRBJ2-5,TRBV12-5,CASGLRGGGQETQYF
TRBJ1-2,TRBV27,CASSLGQGGGYTF
TRBJ1-5,TRBV5-6,CASSYGFSDRVPQPQHF
TRBJ2-1,TRBV7-9,CASSYEQGRLEQFF
TRBJ1-1,TRBV6-5,CASSYQGAGTEAFF
TRBJ2-7,TRBV2,CASTPTSGSTYEQYF
TRBJ2-4,TRBV29-1,CSVEDLEFGLAGAKNIQYF
TRBJ2-1,TRBV28,CASSFTGGSYNEQFF
TRBJ2-1,TRBV4-2,CASSQDGTSVDDEQFF
TRBJ2-7,TRBV7-2,CASSLLAGGALEQYF
TRBJ2-1,TRBV11-2,CASSRTVNEQFF